This T cell receptor beta chain was identified during a study of blood T cell repertoires in COVID-19. The CDR3 contains 16 residues. The germline CDR1 and CDR2 sequences are MGHRA and YSYEKL. The germline V and J ends were trimmed by 10 bases and 3 bases, with 24 bases remaining between them. The protocol was immunoSEQ multiplex PCR, while the TCRdb copy is restricted to in-frame clones and leaves out a portion. The sample consists of about 220,000 clones, around 87% of them appearing once. Sequenced sample: PBMCs or T cells enriched from blood (not recorded which). This TCR derives from a woman aged 18-29 years in a cohort exposed to, infected with or recovered from COVID-19 (not recorded which). The V and J genes are TRBV4-1 and TRBJ1-1; D uncertain. CDR3 in DNA: TGCGCCACCTCAACGATCGGCGGGAGAGGGTACACTGAAGCTTTCTTT. Amino acids: CATSTIGGRGYTEAFF.